This TCR beta chain was observed in a study of T cell changes during pregnancy in multiple sclerosis. Clones were sequenced by immunoSEQ multiplex PCR, and TCRdb holds only the in-frame ones, with some missing. The table lists approximately 90,000 clones, approximately 91% of them singletons. V was clipped by 2 bases and J by 6 bases; unmatched bases: 5. Germline V CDR1 and CDR2: MNHEY, SMNVEV (reference sequence). This CDR3 contains 14 residues. Sequences were derived from peripheral blood, sampled in the first trimester of pregnancy. The gene calls are TRBV27 and TRBJ1-1, with 8 bases identical to TRBD1. The receptor was derived from a female donor with multiple sclerosis, enrolled in a pregnancy study. The CDR3 region is CASSLDRGRAEAFF. As DNA, the CDR3 is TGTGCCAGCAGTTTAGACAGGGGAAGGGCTGAAGCTTTCTTT.